Listed here are 3 T cell receptor beta chains from one sample, sequenced in a study of blood T cell repertoires in COVID-19 (dated by TCRdb to 2020 to 2022). Receptor amplification or capture employed the immunoSEQ multiplex PCR assay. TCRdb mirrors the immuneACCESS table, restricted to in-frame sequences. Some clones are absent from its copies; in checked studies, under half trace to an unresolved V gene, and the reason for the others is unknown. This sample gives about 70,000 clones in total; roughly 86% of them show up just once. Approximately 1.5% of the sample is taken by the ten largest. Sequences were obtained from peripheral blood. The receptors here all came from a man aged 60 to 69 with acute or convalescent COVID-19.

In this sample, this clone turned up a few times. The chain recombines TRBV27 with TRBJ1-1; D gene ambiguous. V was trimmed by 2 bases and J by 3 bases, leaving 13 bases between them. Germline lookup yields CDR1 MNHEY and CDR2 SMNVEV (reference sequence). This CDR3 is built from 15 residues. The CDR3 coding sequence is TGTGCCAGCAGTTTACAGGCGGCGCGGGACACTGAAGCTTTCTTT. It yields the protein CASSLQAARDTEAFF.

The J gene is TRBJ1-5, the V gene TRBV12-3 or TRBV12-4, with D hard to call. The length of the CDR3 is 13 residues. V was clipped by 5 bases and J by 5 bases, with 10 bases between them. The CDR3 spells CASSTRRDQPQHF. The CDR3 region has the DNA TGTGCCAGCAGTACCCGAAGAGATCAGCCCCAGCATTTT.

The chain recombines TRBV11-3 with TRBJ2-1; D gene unclear. The CDR3 extends over 13 amino acids. CDR1 and CDR2 (germline): SGHNT, YENEEA. V lost 0 bases, J lost 8 bases, and 8 bases lay in between. CDR3 region: CASSLEETHEQFF. CDR3 bases: TGTGCCAGCAGCTTAGAGGAGACCCATGAGCAGTTCTTC.